These T cell receptor beta chains were read from a single sample in a study of T cells in Graves' hyperthyroidism and ophthalmopathy. TCRdb re-analysed the multiplex PCR reads in MiXCR, keeping a single row per CDR3 protein. The repertoire consists of about 420,000 distinct CDR3 sequences, with roughly 14% occurring once and the leading ten covering around an eighth. Sequencing was carried out using blood. The receptor source for this set is a woman in her late teens or twenties with Graves' hyperthyroidism. Each CDR3 is given with its conserved first and last residue. D genes are given only for firm matches. The size entry is marked missing in some rows and otherwise reads once, few, many or a size class.

CDR3nt: TGTGCCAGCAGCTTCCTAGCGGGGGCCCTCAATGAGCAGTTCTTC
CDR3aa: CASSFLAGALNEQFF
v_gene: TRBV7-9
abundance: many
d_gene: TRBD2
j_gene: TRBJ2-1

CDR3nt: TGCGCCAGCAGCTGGACCATCACGGCGGGAGGAACTAATGAGCAGTTCTTC
CDR3aa: CASSWTITAGGTNEQFF
v_gene: TRBV5-1
abundance: -
d_gene: TRBD2
j_gene: TRBJ2-1

CDR3nt: TGTGCCAGCAGTCGGCTGGGACAGGGGCTTTACAATGAGCAGTTCTTC
CDR3aa: CASSRLGQGLYNEQFF
v_gene: TRBV6-2/TRBV6-3
abundance: -
d_gene: TRBD1
j_gene: TRBJ2-1

CDR3nt: TGTGCCGCCTCAGGGTCGACAGGGTCTGGCTACACCTTC
CDR3aa: CAASGSTGSGYTF
v_gene: TRBV10-3
abundance: -
d_gene: TRBD1
j_gene: TRBJ1-2

CDR3nt: TGTGCCAGCGGCGTAGGACTAGCCGATTTGGTGGAGACCCAGTACTTC
CDR3aa: CASGVGLADLVETQYF
v_gene: TRBV9
abundance: -
d_gene: TRBD2
j_gene: TRBJ2-5

CDR3nt: TGTGCCAGCAGCCGCGACGTAAATCAGCCCCAGCATTTT
CDR3aa: CASSRDVNQPQHF
v_gene: TRBV3-1
abundance: few
d_gene: -
j_gene: TRBJ1-5

CDR3nt: TGTGCCAGCAGCCGCCCCGTCGGGGCAGGGAGTTCCCAAGAGACCCAGTACTTC
CDR3aa: CASSRPVGAGSSQETQYF
v_gene: TRBV28
abundance: many
d_gene: -
j_gene: TRBJ2-5

CDR3nt: TGCAGTGCTAGCGGGAGCTTGAATGAGCAGTTCTTC
CDR3aa: CSASGSLNEQFF
v_gene: TRBV20-1
abundance: many
d_gene: -
j_gene: TRBJ2-1

CDR3nt: TGCGCCAGCAGCGCCACTAGCGGGAGGTTCTATGAGCAGTTCTTC
CDR3aa: CASSATSGRFYEQFF
v_gene: TRBV5-1
abundance: many
d_gene: TRBD2
j_gene: TRBJ2-1

CDR3nt: TGTGCCAGCAGCTTCGCCGGGACAGGGGGTGGTGAGCAGTTCTTC
CDR3aa: CASSFAGTGGGEQFF
v_gene: TRBV7-2
abundance: -
d_gene: TRBD1
j_gene: TRBJ2-1

CDR3nt: TGTGCCAGCAGCGCGGAAGGCAGGACTGAAGCTTTCTTT
CDR3aa: CASSAEGRTEAFF
v_gene: TRBV6-1
abundance: many
d_gene: -
j_gene: TRBJ1-1

CDR3nt: TGCAGCGTTGAAGGTACGGGGTTAAACACTGAAGCTTTCTTT
CDR3aa: CSVEGTGLNTEAFF
v_gene: TRBV29-1
abundance: many
d_gene: -
j_gene: TRBJ1-1

CDR3nt: TGTGCCAGCAGTTACCATGAGGTCTATAGCAATCAGCCCCAGCATTTT
CDR3aa: CASSYHEVYSNQPQHF
v_gene: TRBV6-2/TRBV6-3
abundance: -
d_gene: -
j_gene: TRBJ1-5

CDR3nt: TGCGCCAGCAGCTCCGGGACTAGCGGGACTCAAGCCCAATACGAGCAGTACTTC
CDR3aa: CASSSGTSGTQAQYEQYF
v_gene: TRBV5-1
abundance: -
d_gene: TRBD2
j_gene: TRBJ2-7

CDR3nt: TGTGCCAGCAGCCAACGCCGGGACAGGGTTTACAATGAGCAGTTCTTC
CDR3aa: CASSQRRDRVYNEQFF
v_gene: TRBV3-1
abundance: many
d_gene: TRBD1
j_gene: TRBJ2-1

CDR3nt: TGTGCCAGCAGCCAGGGCAGCTACGAGCAGTACTTC
CDR3aa: CASSQGSYEQYF
v_gene: TRBV3-1
abundance: many
d_gene: -
j_gene: TRBJ2-7

CDR3nt: TGTGCCAGTAGTATAGCCAGACGGGGGCAAGGCTACACCTTC
CDR3aa: CASSIARRGQGYTF
v_gene: TRBV19
abundance: -
d_gene: -
j_gene: TRBJ1-2

CDR3nt: TGTGCCAGCTCACCACCGGGACTAGCGGCCTACAATGAGCAGTTCTTC
CDR3aa: CASSPPGLAAYNEQFF
v_gene: TRBV18
abundance: many
d_gene: TRBD2
j_gene: TRBJ2-1

CDR3nt: TGTGCCAGCAGCTTAGGGACAGGGGTGGTTCAGCCCCAGCATTTT
CDR3aa: CASSLGTGVVQPQHF
v_gene: TRBV11-2
abundance: many
d_gene: TRBD1
j_gene: TRBJ1-5

CDR3nt: TGCAGCGTTGTAGGGACAGGTGAAGAGACCCAGTACTTC
CDR3aa: CSVVGTGEETQYF
v_gene: TRBV29-1
abundance: few
d_gene: TRBD1
j_gene: TRBJ2-5

CDR3nt: TGTGCCAGCAGCTTGGGGCAGGGAGATACGCAGTATTTT
CDR3aa: CASSLGQGDTQYF
v_gene: TRBV5-6
abundance: many
d_gene: -
j_gene: TRBJ2-3

CDR3nt: TGTGCCAGCAGCTCCTCGGACAGGGTTCGGACAGATACGCAGTATTTT
CDR3aa: CASSSSDRVRTDTQYF
v_gene: TRBV7-9
abundance: many
d_gene: TRBD1
j_gene: TRBJ2-3

CDR3nt: TGTGCCAGCAGTCGAAATGAAAAACTGTTTTTT
CDR3aa: CASSRNEKLFF
v_gene: TRBV28
abundance: few
d_gene: -
j_gene: TRBJ1-4

CDR3nt: TGTGCCAGCAGCCCCTCTGGGACTTATTACAATGAGCAGTTCTTC
CDR3aa: CASSPSGTYYNEQFF
v_gene: TRBV28
abundance: -
d_gene: -
j_gene: TRBJ2-1

CDR3nt: TGTGCCAGCAGCGGGTGGACAGGGGAAATTTCACCCCTCCACTTT
CDR3aa: CASSGWTGEISPLHF
v_gene: TRBV9
abundance: few
d_gene: TRBD1
j_gene: TRBJ1-6

CDR3nt: TGTGCCAGCAGATCTACAATGAACACTGAAGCTTTCTTT
CDR3aa: CASRSTMNTEAFF
v_gene: TRBV7-8
abundance: -
d_gene: -
j_gene: TRBJ1-1